The text below deals with one T cell receptor beta chain. Antigen: not known. The data were obtained in a study of T cells in Graves' hyperthyroidism and ophthalmopathy. RNA transcripts yielded amplified TCR beta CDR3 regions. First-round RT-PCR of the TCR CDR3 relied on the HTBI primer set. In TCRdb, the multiplex PCR reads were re-called with MiXCR into one record per CDR3 protein. The data contain about 360,000 distinct CDR3 sequences, 25% of them singletons. The CDR3 has 15 amino acids. Germline CDR1 reads MDHEN; CDR2 reads SYDVKM. The V segment lost 4 bases and the J segment 5 bases; nucleotides outside the gene matches: 6. Clinical symptoms, serum thyroxine and TRAb, thyroid ultrasound and orbital computed tomography were used for the diagnoses. Whole-study findings and limits: Within blood appeared most thyroid clonotypes that had expanded above 0.001.

The rearrangement links TRBV28 to TRBJ2-2; 8 bases line up with TRBD1. The source is a middle-aged man with Graves' hyperthyroidism. Material: blood. DNA of the CDR3: TGTGCCAGCAGTTCCGACAGGGGTCGAACCGGGGAGCTGTTTTTT. This codes for CASSSDRGRTGELFF.